What follows describes a single T cell receptor beta chain. Per the authors' pipeline: Amplification with reference gene primers provided the estimates of nucleated cell counts. The repertoire was sequenced with immunoSEQ multiplex PCR; TCRdb's copy has only in-frame clones and lacks some. The V and J calls and clone size are taken from that table; D and trimming were inferred from the DNA. This sample carries around 260,000 clones, approximately 89% of them seen once, and the ten largest clones take 10%. The data originate from a study of blood T cell repertoires in COVID-19. Study-level background: Spain, Italy and the United States supplied samples that represented acute and convalescent COVID-19. Sample material is recorded as cDNA or gDNA derived from T cells, B-cell-depleted T cells, or PBMCs.

The ends were cut back, 7 bases at V and 7 bases at J, with 20 bases in the middle. Germline V gene sequence: CDR1 MDHEN, CDR2 SYDVKM. CDR3 length equals 15 residues. Seattle participants joined during active infection and were tracked over time. The sample was peripheral blood. This sequence joins TRBV28 and TRBJ1-5; weak D call: TRBD1 (6 bases). This clonotype originated in a woman in her 70s with COVID-19, enrolled during active disease. The CDR3: CASKLTIQGFQPQHF. In DNA, the CDR3 is TGTGCCAGCAAACTTACGATACAGGGTTTCCAGCCCCAGCATTTT.